A selection of T cell receptor beta chains follows, all from one sample in a study of regulatory T cells in long-lasting Graves disease. TCRdb re-called the multiplex PCR reads with MiXCR, one entry per CDR3 protein. The repertoire holds some 330,000 distinct CDR3 sequences, with approximately 25% as singletons. Material: peripheral blood mononuclear cells (PBMCs), obtained when the disease was refractory, from a patient treated with antithyroid drugs. These receptors were collected from a woman aged 40 to 50 with Graves disease. CDR3s include the opening cysteine and the closing phenylalanine or tryptophan. D genes are given only for firm matches. Only some rows state a clone size, as once, few, many or a class for expanded clones.

>once|TRBV5-1|NA
CASSPGPGWDTEAFF
>NA|TRBV14|NA
CASSPLGYSGNTIYF
>few|TRBV12-3/TRBV12-4|TRBD2
CASSWDYRYEQYF
>NA|TRBV3-1|NA
CASSQASQPQHF
>NA|TRBV18|NA
CASSRRDGYEQYF
>few|TRBV7-9|NA
CASSFEGFEETQYF
>few|TRBV6-1|TRBD2
CASSPSPSGSVTETQYF
>many|TRBV11-2|NA
CASSFPSGYGPGGYTF
>many|TRBV11-2|TRBD1
CASSPLKGYRGAMGTQYF
>NA|TRBV3-1|TRBD2
CASSRWSGRSADTQYF
>NA|TRBV7-9|TRBD1
CASSPSDRASEAFF
>many|TRBV6-1|TRBD2
CASSGRLASSYEQYF
>NA|TRBV3-1|TRBD1
CASSQGTGIVGELFF
>many|TRBV2|NA
CASIRVGEKLFF
>NA|TRBV20-1|TRBD2
CSALAGGLKNIQYF
>many|TRBV7-2|TRBD1
CASSLSGQSSYEQYF
>NA|TRBV28|TRBD1
CASSTKTGNYGYTF
>few|TRBV5-1|NA
CASSPGGTGTFEQYF
>many|TRBV11-2|TRBD2
CASSLEALAAPYEQYF
>once|TRBV19|TRBD1
CASSPSQGTGGRGYTF
>many|TRBV28|NA
CASSLEGKAFF
>NA|TRBV19|TRBD1
CASSSQEDRGPKWPRGGNQPQHF
>NA|TRBV5-4|TRBD2
CASSSSGSIEQYF
>few|TRBV3-1|NA
CASSQDPITSRNEQFF
>NA|TRBV7-3|TRBD2
CASSLTGLAGFYSGANVLTF
>NA|TRBV7-9|NA
CASSPISQETQYF
>NA|TRBV3-1|NA
CASSQDFPGVSNQPQHF
>once|TRBV19|TRBD1
CATPPTTGEQETQYF
>few|TRBV2|TRBD2
CASSRSGSVEDTQYF
>few|TRBV5-6|NA
CASSMPPNYGYTF
>many|TRBV6-1|NA
CASRLQGKDEKLFF
>many|TRBV6-1|NA
CASSRVKLIHGYTF
>many|TRBV11-2|NA
CASSRGRVGSSYEQYF
>many|TRBV20-1|TRBD2
CSASAHAGGTYEQYF
>few|TRBV7-6|TRBD1
CASSLKRFGTGSSPLHF
>many|TRBV28|TRBD1
CASSPGQRPYEQYF
>NA|TRBV19|NA
CASSATSSYNEQFF
>few|TRBV5-6|NA
CASSPGLPFQETQYF
>NA|TRBV27|TRBD1
CASSPTLEDRANSPLHF
>NA|TRBV7-9|NA
CASSSVTIGEQYF
>few|TRBV20-1|TRBD1
CSARDMEGARRWGNSPLHF
>many|TRBV7-2|NA
CASSLSVLRPQETQYF
>NA|TRBV28|NA
CASSPLGTGRTANYGYTF